This is a list of T cell receptor beta chains from one sample in a study of blood T cells in healthy people across ages. TCRdb used MiXCR to reprocess the 5' RACE reads, holding one entry per CDR3 protein. The sample records roughly 800,000 distinct CDR3 sequences, more than 45% being singletons. Sequencing was carried out using blood. The receptors here all came from a man aged 30 to 45 in good health. The CDR3 runs from the conserved cysteine through the conserved F or W. D genes are given only for firm matches. Clone size is shown for a subset of rows, as once, few, many or a class of expanded clone.

J gene	D gene	V gene	clone size	CDR3 protein	CDR3 DNA
TRBJ2-5	NA	TRBV30	NA	CAWTSAKGVTQYF	TGTGCCTGGACTAGCGCTAAGGGAGTGACCCAGTACTTC
TRBJ1-1	NA	TRBV9	NA	CASSDRTDLNTEAFF	TGTGCCAGCAGCGATCGGACGGATCTGAACACTGAAGCTTTCTTT
TRBJ2-7	NA	TRBV6-1	NA	CASLGGGPYEQYF	TGTGCCTCCCTGGGAGGGGGCCCCTACGAGCAGTACTTC
TRBJ2-7	NA	TRBV20-1	NA	CSAQKDSAGEQYF	TGCAGTGCTCAAAAGGACTCCGCGGGCGAGCAGTACTTC
TRBJ1-5	NA	TRBV4-3	once	CASRDGSNQPQHF	TGCGCCAGCCGCGATGGGAGCAATCAGCCCCAGCATTTT
TRBJ2-1	TRBD2	TRBV10-3	NA	CAISESSGGRARNEQFF	TGTGCCATCAGTGAGTCATCGGGCGGGAGGGCAAGGAATGAGCAGTTCTTC
TRBJ2-5	TRBD2	TRBV27	NA	CASRTSGTSGTPQETQYF	TGTGCCAGCAGAACCTCCGGGACTAGCGGGACCCCACAAGAGACCCAGTACTTC
TRBJ2-5	NA	TRBV6-5	once	CASSEEGWQTQYF	TGTGCCAGCAGTGAAGAGGGGTGGCAGACCCAGTACTTC
TRBJ2-3	NA	TRBV7-2	NA	CASSFQQGLVGTQYF	TGTGCCAGCAGCTTCCAACAGGGACTCGTGGGTACGCAGTATTTT
TRBJ1-4	NA	TRBV6-6	NA	CASSYGRDEKLFF	TGTGCCAGCAGTTACGGCAGAGATGAAAAACTGTTTTTT
TRBJ2-5	TRBD2	TRBV9	few	CASSTSAGAQARQYF	TGTGCCAGCAGCACCTCAGCGGGAGCGCAGGCCAGGCAGTACTTC
TRBJ2-1	NA	TRBV7-9	few	CASRAVSYNEQFF	TGTGCCAGCAGGGCGGTCTCCTACAATGAGCAGTTCTTC
TRBJ2-7	NA	TRBV29-1	NA	CSVVGQKTFSSYEQYF	TGCAGCGTTGTAGGGCAAAAAACTTTTTCCTCCTACGAGCAGTACTTC
TRBJ1-1	NA	TRBV29-1	NA	CSVEPAMNTEAFF	TGCAGCGTTGAACCAGCGATGAACACTGAAGCTTTCTTT
TRBJ2-7	NA	TRBV4-3	few	CASSQDGVGTYEQYF	TGCGCCAGCAGCCAAGACGGAGTCGGAACCTACGAGCAGTACTTC
TRBJ1-3	NA	TRBV10-3	NA	CATYSDRSSGNTIYF	TGTGCCACCTATTCCGACCGTAGCTCTGGAAACACCATATATTTT
TRBJ1-1	NA	TRBV21-1	NA	CASSARALNTEAFF	TGTGCCAGCAGTGCGCGGGCCTTGAACACTGAAGCTTTCTTT
TRBJ2-7	NA	TRBV4-2	NA	CASSPYTGSSYEQYF	TGTGCCAGCAGCCCATACACAGGGAGCTCCTACGAGCAGTACTTC
TRBJ2-3	NA	TRBV20-1	NA	CSARRGNTDTQYF	TGCAGTGCTAGGCGGGGTAACACAGATACGCAGTATTTT
TRBJ1-2	TRBD1	TRBV11-1	many	CASSSGGQGFEGYTF	TGTGCCAGCAGCTCCGGGGGACAGGGGTTCGAGGGCTACACCTTC
TRBJ2-7	TRBD1	TRBV6-1	once	CASSEGQGLRYEQYF	TGTGCCAGCAGTGAAGGACAGGGTCTTAGGTACGAGCAGTACTTC
TRBJ1-1	NA	TRBV30	NA	CAWDSYTEAFF	TGTGCCTGGGACAGCTACACAGAAGCTTTCTTT
TRBJ1-1	TRBD1	TRBV7-9	NA	CASSSIRDRGRSVSFF	TGTGCCAGCAGCTCGATCCGGGACAGGGGGCGCTCAGTATCTTTCTTT
TRBJ2-3	TRBD2	TRBV20-1	once	CSRAGVGTDTQYF	TGCAGCAGAGCGGGAGTTGGCACAGATACGCAGTATTTT
TRBJ2-7	TRBD1	TRBV5-1	NA	CASSFGTGGYYEQYF	TGCGCCAGCAGCTTTGGGACAGGGGGCTACTACGAGCAGTACTTC
TRBJ1-4	NA	TRBV3-1	NA	CASSQGKGVNEKLFF	TGTGCCAGCAGCCAAGGAAAGGGAGTTAATGAAAAACTGTTTTTT
TRBJ1-4	NA	TRBV6-5	NA	CASSYSRGRKLFF	TGTGCCAGCAGTTATAGTAGGGGGAGGAAACTGTTTTTT
TRBJ2-1	TRBD2	TRBV7-3	few	CASSPIASGDNEQFF	TGTGCCAGCAGCCCCATCGCTAGCGGGGACAATGAGCAGTTCTTC
TRBJ2-6	NA	TRBV29-1	NA	CSVQPSGANVPTF	TGCAGCGTCCAGCCCTCTGGGGCCAACGTCCCGACTTTC
TRBJ2-6	NA	TRBV7-6	once	CASSLAEGSSGANVLTF	TGTGCCAGCAGCTTAGCGGAGGGGAGCTCTGGGGCCAACGTCCTGACTTTC
TRBJ2-6	TRBD1	TRBV7-2	NA	CASGGTGGVGANVLTF	TGTGCCAGCGGAGGCACAGGGGGCGTCGGGGCCAACGTCCTGACTTTC
TRBJ2-5	NA	TRBV20-1	NA	CSARHRDVWETQYF	TGCAGTGCTAGGCACAGGGATGTATGGGAGACCCAGTACTTC
TRBJ2-5	TRBD2	TRBV6-1	NA	CASSERETSGEETQYF	TGTGCCAGCAGTGAACGAGAGACTAGCGGTGAAGAGACCCAGTACTTC
TRBJ1-2	TRBD1	TRBV20-1	few	CSARSRGQWGYTF	TGCAGTGCCCGGTCGAGGGGGCAATGGGGCTACACCTTC
TRBJ2-3	NA	TRBV24-1	NA	CATSDSTDTQYF	TGTGCCACCAGTGACAGCACAGATACGCAGTATTTT
TRBJ2-6	TRBD2	TRBV4-2	NA	CASSQTGGSGANVLTF	TGTGCCAGCAGCCAAACGGGAGGCTCTGGGGCCAACGTCCTGACTTTC
TRBJ1-2	TRBD1	TRBV2	NA	CASSEAGQGRHGYTF	TGTGCCAGCAGTGAAGCCGGACAGGGTCGGCATGGCTACACCTTC
TRBJ2-7	TRBD2	TRBV5-1	NA	CASRFGTASGSYEQYF	TGCGCCAGCAGATTCGGGACCGCTAGCGGCTCCTACGAGCAGTACTTC
TRBJ2-1	TRBD2	TRBV12-3/TRBV12-4	NA	CASSHQAASGSHNEQFF	TGTGCCAGCAGCCATCAGGCTGCTAGCGGGAGCCACAATGAGCAGTTCTTC
TRBJ2-1	TRBD2	TRBV15	few	CATQLAGGGGNNEQFF	TGTGCCACGCAGCTAGCGGGAGGGGGTGGCAACAATGAGCAGTTCTTC
TRBJ1-6	TRBD1	TRBV28	few	CASTTTGTGFSPLHF	TGTGCCAGCACTACGACCGGGACAGGTTTCTCACCCCTCCACTTT
TRBJ2-3	TRBD2	TRBV6-2/TRBV6-3	NA	CASSSGLAGDIDTQYF	TGTGCCAGCAGTTCTGGACTAGCGGGAGATATAGATACGCAGTATTTT
TRBJ1-1	NA	TRBV12-3/TRBV12-4	NA	CASIVGLQATEAFF	TGTGCCAGCATCGTGGGGCTCCAGGCCACTGAAGCTTTCTTT